This TCR beta chain was captured in a study of T-cell reconstitution after alpha-beta-depleted transplantation in children. Trimming pared 1 base from V and 6 bases from J, leaving 13 bases between. The CDR3 sequence is 14 residues long. Germline values: CDR1 SGHAT, CDR2 FQNNGV. For TCRbeta, the library was prepared with unique molecular identifiers. TCRdb called the PCR reads again in MiXCR, with one record for every CDR3 protein. The sample lists about 610,000 distinct CDR3 sequences; about 11% were seen once. The chain recombines TRBV11-2 with TRBJ2-7, with D perhaps TRBD1 or TRBD2 (6 bases each). The source is a human donor who donated a stem cell graft to a child with acute myeloid leukemia. Sequencing was performed on PBMCs from the stem cell graft donor, taken from the stem cell graft. CDR3: CASSLGTGAFEQYF. The CDR3 DNA is TGTGCCAGCAGCTTAGGAACGGGGGCGTTCGAGCAGTACTTC.